The 17 T cell receptor beta chains reported below all come from one sample, sequenced in a study of OX40 agonist ivuxolimab in advanced cancers. Data came from immunoSEQ multiplex PCR; TCRdb stores just in-frame clones and leaves some out. This table holds fewer than 25,000 clones, 86% found once. The input for sequencing was CD4+ or CD8+ T cells sorted from blood, taken in a trial of the OX40 agonist ivuxolimab. Receptor source: an adult with an advanced solid tumor such as melanoma, head and neck, liver or kidney cancer.

The chain employs TRBV5-1 and TRBJ2-3; a possible D gene is TRBD2 (5 bases). The germline V gene encodes CDR1 SGHRS and CDR2 YFSETQ. Trimming removed 5 bases at V and 0 bases at J, with 16 bases between. This CDR3 region has 16 residues. The chain's CDR3 is CASRYGAGDSTDTQYF. In nucleotides, the CDR3 is TGCGCCAGCAGGTATGGCGCGGGCGATAGCACAGATACGCAGTATTTT.

This clone was picked up one time. V and J are TRBV5-5 and TRBJ2-7; TRBD1 might be the D (5 bases). Germline CDR1 and CDR2: SGHKS and YYEKEE (reference sequence). CDR3 length: 14 residues. Trimming removed 2 bases from V and 0 bases from J, with 9 bases in between. The CDR3 region is CASSLQAFSYEQYF. The CDR3 DNA sequence: TGTGCCAGCAGCTTACAGGCATTCTCCTACGAGCAGTACTTC.

The chain uses TRBV7-9 and TRBJ2-3; 13 nucleotides agree with TRBD2. The CDR3 extends over 18 amino acids. Germline V gene sequence: CDR1 SEHNR, CDR2 FQNEAQ (reference sequence). J was trimmed by 0 bases and V by 4 bases; bases with no gene match: 7. CDR3 sequence: CASSSPKLAGGSTDTQYF. The CDR3 coding sequence is TGTGCCAGCAGCTCCCCTAAACTAGCGGGAGGGAGCACAGATACGCAGTATTTT.

This sequence joins TRBV5-1 and TRBJ2-3; 13 positions agree with TRBD2. This CDR3 has 15 residues. Unmatched junction bases numbered 7, after V lost 4 bases and J lost 8 bases. Germline CDR1 and CDR2: SGHRS and YFSETQ. The CDR3 DNA is TGCGCCAGCAGCCTGGGACTAGCGGGAAAGGGTACGCAGTATTTT. It encodes CASSLGLAGKGTQYF.

The count of this clone is one. The J gene is TRBJ2-1, the V gene TRBV13, with D unclear. The V gene's germline CDR1 is PRHDT and CDR2 FYEKMQ (reference sequence). V was shortened by 5 bases and J by 8 bases, with 7 bases between the two germline ends. The CDR3 runs 11 residues. The CDR3 spells CASSSRHEQFF. DNA for the CDR3: TGTGCCAGCAGCAGCCGCCATGAGCAGTTCTTC.

The chain carries TRBV11-3 and TRBJ2-1; 9 bases are a match to TRBD2. The trim removed 4 bases at V and 8 bases at J, leaving 9 bases unmatched. Germline CDR1 is SGHNT and CDR2 is YENEEA. CDR3 length: 15 residues. CDR3 nucleotide sequence: TGTGCCAGCAGCTATAGAGCGGGGGGAGGGGATGAGCAGTTCTTC. Translated, it gives CASSYRAGGGDEQFF. The full variable domain, completed using reference TRBV11-3 and TRBJ2-1, is EAGVVQSPRYKIIEKKQPVAFWCNPISGHNTLYWYLQNLGQGPELLIRYENEEAVDDSQLPKDRFSAERLKGVDSTLKIQPAELGDSAVYLCASSYRAGGGDEQFFGPGTRLTVL.

This chain links TRBV4-1 with TRBJ2-7; TRBD2 matches 10 bases. The CDR3 is made up of 13 amino acids. Per the germline V gene, CDR1 is MGHRA and CDR2 is YSYEKL. V lost 6 bases and J lost 6; bases outside the gene matches: 5. This CDR3 reads CASRPSGSLEQYF. DNA for the CDR3: TGCGCCAGCAGGCCTAGCGGGAGTCTCGAGCAGTACTTC.

This clone turned up a few times. The rearrangement joins TRBV9 to TRBJ1-2; D is ambiguous. V lost 0 bases and J lost 8, with 11 bases in between. Germline CDR1 reads SGDLS; CDR2 reads YYNGEE. This CDR3 has 13 amino acids. The CDR3 reads CASSVGQREGYTF. The CDR3, as DNA: TGTGCCAGCAGCGTAGGACAACGGGAAGGCTACACCTTC.

The rearrangement uses TRBV7-9 and TRBJ2-1, with TRBD2 identical over 7 bases. This CDR3 contains 18 residues. Unmatched junction bases numbered 18, after V lost 2 bases and J lost 8 bases. Germline-derived CDR1 and CDR2 are SEHNR and FQNEAQ (reference sequence). The CDR3 reads CASSLLIRGGMGMDEQFF. CDR3 DNA: TGTGCCAGCAGCTTATTAATACGGGGAGGGATGGGTATGGATGAGCAGTTCTTC.

This chain uses TRBV19 with TRBJ2-1, with a weak D call TRBD2 (7 bases). V lost 9 bases to trimming and J lost 0 bases, with 15 bases between them. CDR1 and CDR2 (germline): LNHDA, SQIVND (reference sequence). The CDR3 extends over 15 amino acids. CDR3 protein: CASSGGASSYNEQFF. DNA of the CDR3: TGTGCCAGCAGTGGGGGGGCGAGCTCCTACAATGAGCAGTTCTTC.

This sequence joins TRBV28 and TRBJ2-3, with 8 bases matching TRBD2. This CDR3 is built from 14 residues. Germline lookup yields CDR1 MDHEN and CDR2 SYDVKM. Trimming at V came to 7 bases and at J to 3 bases, leaving 6 bases not matched to a gene. CDR3 coding DNA: TGTGCCAGCAAGAATAGCGGGATAACAGATACGCAGTATTTT. It specifies CASKNSGITDTQYF.

This clone counts as medium-sized (0.01 to 0.1%). In nucleotides, the CDR3 is TGTGCCAGCAGCGGGGACCTACAGGGCCACGAGCAGTACTTC. This encodes CASSGDLQGHEQYF. This rearrangement joins TRBV5-6 to TRBJ2-7, with a possible D match to TRBD1 (6 bases). This CDR3 has 14 amino acids. Germline CDR1 and CDR2: SGHDT and YYEEEE. Trimming stripped 4 bases from V and 5 bases from J, with 16 bases between.

The chain couples TRBV30 to TRBJ2-3; D is uncertain. The CDR3 extends over 14 amino acids. Germline lookup yields CDR1 GTSNPN and CDR2 SVGIG (reference sequence). V lost 0 bases and J 0 bases, leaving 7 bases between the germline ends. Here the CDR3 DNA reads TGTGCCTGGAGTGTGGCGGCAAGCACAGATACGCAGTATTTT. Its translation: CAWSVAASTDTQYF.

The chain couples TRBV4-1 to TRBJ1-5; D remains ambiguous. The CDR3 totals 16 residues. The germline gives CDR1 MGHRA, CDR2 YSYEKL. Trimming removed 0 bases at V and 0 bases at J, with 9 bases between. In nucleotides, the CDR3 is TGCGCCAGCAGCCAAGAGGGATCCAGTAGCAATCAGCCCCAGCATTTT. Translation: CASSQEGSSSNQPQHF.

This clone was seen a single time. The gene calls are TRBV9 and TRBJ2-2, with D unclear. CDR3 length: 14 amino acids. CDR1 and CDR2 (germline): SGDLS, YYNGEE. V was shortened by 3 bases and J by 1 base, with 7 bases between the two germline ends. The CDR3 nucleotides read TGTGCCAGCAGCGACCTAGAGAACACCGGGGAGCTGTTTTTT. Its protein is CASSDLENTGELFF.

The CDR3 coding sequence is TGTGCCAGCAGCTTATTGGCCAGGGGGCGAGGATCACCCCTCCACTTT. Its translation is CASSLLARGRGSPLHF. The chain employs TRBV7-3 and TRBJ1-6; TRBD1 agrees at 8 bases. CDR3 length equals 16 residues. Trimming at V came to 2 bases and at J to 10 bases, leaving 10 bases not matched to a gene. The germline V gene has CDR1 SGHTA and CDR2 FQGTGA.

This chain links TRBV4-1 with TRBJ1-1; 12 positions match TRBD1. The CDR3 consists of 15 residues. Germline V gene data show CDR1 as MGHRA and CDR2 as YSYEKL. V was pared by 4 bases and J by 4 bases, with 4 bases of the junction left unmatched. The DNA for the CDR3 is TGCGCCAGCAGCCTGGGACAGGGGGCGACCACTGAAGCTTTCTTT. Translated: CASSLGQGATTEAFF.